Here is one T cell receptor (beta chain) with its context. Its antigen remains unknown. Profiling relied on immunoSEQ multiplex PCR, and the TCRdb table lists in-frame clones only, not all of them. The top ten clones hold under 0.35% of a sample with around 94,000 clones, about nine tenths of them seen once. This sample was taken from a study of OX40 agonist ivuxolimab in advanced cancers. Study findings and constraints: CD4+ and CD8+ T cells in blood underwent clonal expansion by week 6 at 0.1 to 3.0 mg/kg. Low normalized T-cell clonal expansion also characterized some of the nonresponders.

The ends were cut back, 3 bases at V and 7 bases at J, with 7 bases in the middle. The length of the CDR3 is 12 residues. CDR1 and CDR2 from the germline V gene are MNHNS and SASEGT. The sample in question was CD4+ or CD8+ T cells sorted from blood, obtained in a trial of the OX40 agonist ivuxolimab. The receptor comes from an adult with an advanced solid tumor such as melanoma, head and neck, liver or kidney cancer. J is TRBJ1-5 and V is TRBV6-1; D not certain. The CDR3 region is CASSDAGQPQHF. The DNA of the CDR3 is TGTGCCAGCAGTGATGCGGGGCAGCCCCAGCATTTT.